Below are 11 T cell receptor beta chains sequenced from a single sample in a study of CD8+ T cells in alopecia areata (dated by TCRdb to 2017 to 2018). Libraries came from the immunoSEQ multiplex PCR assay. To provide template for TCR sequencing, every sample had RNA extracted and reverse transcribed into cDNA. The source is immuneACCESS, and TCRdb retained only in-frame sequences with V and J called. Part of the clones is not carried over; for the studies checked, unresolved V genes explain less than half of this, and the remainder is unexplained. In all, the sample holds 90,000 to 120,000 clones, and approximately 61% of those were seen once. Roughly 25% of the sample is in the top ten clones. The sample was NKG2D-low CD8+ T cells sorted from blood. Explained via the paper, the cell subset or site label denotes: sorted CD8+ NKG2D-low blood T cells. The receptors were sampled from a human donor with alopecia areata.

This clone is labeled large. The chain carries TRBV19 and TRBJ2-1, with 8 nucleotides matching TRBD2. Germline assignment: CDR1 LNHDA and CDR2 SQIVND (reference sequence). The CDR3 totals 15 residues. V lost 2 bases, J lost 7 bases, and 7 bases stayed unmatched. CDR3 DNA: TGTGCCAGTAGTATATCGAGCGGGAGTTTGAATGAGCAGTTCTTC. Protein product: CASSISSGSLNEQFF.

The rearrangement joins TRBV4-1 to TRBJ2-5; no definite D call. V was clipped by 0 bases and J by 3 bases, with 14 bases between them. The CDR3 contains 16 residues. Germline V lookup: CDR1 MGHRA, CDR2 YSYEKL. CDR3 loop: CASSQESPQNKETQYF. The CDR3 DNA reads as TGCGCCAGCAGCCAAGAAAGCCCCCAGAATAAAGAGACCCAGTACTTC.

The chain carries TRBV5-1 and TRBJ1-1, with a tentative D call TRBD1 (5 bases). In germline, CDR1 is SGHRS, CDR2 YFSETQ. V lost 4 bases and J lost 3, with 13 bases in between. CDR3 size: 14 residues. CDR3 residues: CASSPAGGYTEAFF. In DNA, the CDR3 is TGCGCCAGCAGCCCCGCCGGGGGTTACACTGAAGCTTTCTTT.

This chain connects TRBV5-6 to TRBJ2-7, with D perhaps TRBD1 (6 bases). Per the germline V gene, CDR1 is SGHDT and CDR2 is YYEEEE. Trimming left V 4 bases short and J 3 bases short, with 14 bases between. The CDR3 totals 14 residues. The CDR3 region is CASSLWDTSYEQYF. In DNA, the CDR3 is TGTGCCAGCAGCCTATGGGACACCAGCTACGAGCAGTACTTC.

V is TRBV5-6 and J is TRBJ2-6; either TRBD1 or TRBD2 may fit D (5 bases each). With 4 bases removed from V and 1 base from J, the gap between germline ends came to 18 bases. Germline V gene lookup returns CDR1 SGHDT and CDR2 YYEEEE. This CDR3 is 18 amino acids long. In nucleotides, the CDR3 is TGTGCCAGCAGCCACCAACGGGACGGTCTGTCTGGGGCCAACGTCCTGACTTTC. It is translated as CASSHQRDGLSGANVLTF.

The rearrangement uses TRBV5-6 and TRBJ2-3, with TRBD2 identical over 8 bases. CDR3 length: 15 amino acids. V was clipped by 0 bases and J by 4 bases; unmatched bases: 4. Germline V CDR1 and CDR2: SGHDT, YYEEEE. The CDR3 spells CASSLAGGSPDTQYF. The DNA of the CDR3 is TGTGCCAGCAGCTTGGCGGGAGGGTCTCCAGATACGCAGTATTTT. Supplemented by reference TRBV5-6 and TRBJ2-3, the full variable domain reads DAGVTQSPTHLIKTRGQQVTLRCSPKSGHDTVSWYQQALGQGPQFIFQYYEEEERQRGNFPDRFSGHQFPNYSSELNVNALLLGDSALYLCASSLAGGSPDTQYFGPGTRLTVL.

The V gene is TRBV2, the J gene TRBJ2-2; D uncertain. V dropped 1 base and J dropped 4 bases, with 7 bases sitting between them. Germline-derived CDR1 and CDR2 are SNHLY and FYNNEI. The CDR3 extends over 14 amino acids. The CDR3 DNA is TGTGCCAGCAGTGAAGTGTTACTCACCGGGGAGCTGTTTTTT. Translating it yields CASSEVLLTGELFF.

This clone was detected only a few times. The rearrangement links TRBV10-3 to TRBJ2-1; TRBD1 might be the D (5 bases). V lost 4 bases to trimming and J lost 1 base, with 14 bases between them. The germline V gene encodes CDR1 ENHRY and CDR2 SYGVKD. The CDR3 has 16 residues. CDR3 in DNA: TGTGCCATCAGTGGACAGTCCCGGCCTTCCTACAATGAGCAGTTCTTC. Encoded protein: CAISGQSRPSYNEQFF.

V is TRBV2 and J is TRBJ2-7; perhaps TRBD2 as D (6 bases). V lost 7 bases, J lost 4 bases, and 17 bases lay in between. CDR3 length equals 14 residues. Looked up from germline, CDR1 is SNHLY and CDR2 is FYNNEI. This chain's CDR3 is CASMIQTSKYEQYF. As DNA, the CDR3 is TGTGCCAGCATGATCCAGACTAGTAAATACGAGCAGTACTTC.

V gene TRBV11-2 combines with J gene TRBJ1-2; D remains unclear. Germline assignment: CDR1 SGHAT and CDR2 FQNNGV. V lost 0 bases to trimming and J lost 0 bases, with 8 bases between them. This CDR3 is 15 amino acids long. The CDR3 DNA reads as TGTGCCAGCAGCTTAGAAGCAGGAGCTAACTATGGCTACACCTTC. It is translated as CASSLEAGANYGYTF.

This rearrangement joins TRBV27 to TRBJ2-2; D ambiguous. The germline V and J ends were trimmed by 3 bases and 1 base, with 12 bases remaining between them. Germline loops: CDR1 MNHEY, CDR2 SMNVEV (reference sequence). This CDR3 comprises 16 residues. In DNA, the CDR3 is TGTGCCAGCAGTTTCGGTCGGCTTCAGAACACCGGGGAGCTGTTTTTT. Its translation: CASSFGRLQNTGELFF.